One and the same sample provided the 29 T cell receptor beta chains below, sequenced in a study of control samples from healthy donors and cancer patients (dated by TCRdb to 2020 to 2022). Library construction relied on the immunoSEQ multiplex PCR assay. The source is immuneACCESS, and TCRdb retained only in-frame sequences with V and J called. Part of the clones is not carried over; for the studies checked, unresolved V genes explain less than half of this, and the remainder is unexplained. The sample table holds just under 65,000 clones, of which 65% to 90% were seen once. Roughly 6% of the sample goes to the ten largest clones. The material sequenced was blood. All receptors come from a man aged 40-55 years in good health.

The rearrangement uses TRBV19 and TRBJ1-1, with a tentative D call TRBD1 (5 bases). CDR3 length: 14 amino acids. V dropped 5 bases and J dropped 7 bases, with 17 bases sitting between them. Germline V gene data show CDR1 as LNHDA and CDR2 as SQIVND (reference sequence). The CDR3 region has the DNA TGTGCCAGTAGTCCCCGTGGGACCAGGGATGAAGCTTTCTTT. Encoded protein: CASSPRGTRDEAFF. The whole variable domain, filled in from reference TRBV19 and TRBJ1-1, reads DGGITQSPKYLFRKEGQNVTLSCEQNLNHDAMYWYRQDPGQGLRLIYYSQIVNDFQKGDIAEGYSVSREKKESFPLTVTSAQKNPTAFYLCASSPRGTRDEAFFGQGTRLTVV.

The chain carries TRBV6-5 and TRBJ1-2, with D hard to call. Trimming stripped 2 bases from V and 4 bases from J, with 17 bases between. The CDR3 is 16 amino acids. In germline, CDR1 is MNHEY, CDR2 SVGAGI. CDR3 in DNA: TGTGCCAGCAGTTACACCCCGGGAAAGAGCACCTATGGCTACACCTTC. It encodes CASSYTPGKSTYGYTF.

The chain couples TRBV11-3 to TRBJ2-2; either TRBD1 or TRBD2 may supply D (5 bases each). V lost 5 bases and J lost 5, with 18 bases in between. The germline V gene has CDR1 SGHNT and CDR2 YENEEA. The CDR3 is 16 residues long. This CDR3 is CASSLGTGSSTGELFF. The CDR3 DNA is TGTGCCAGCAGCCTAGGGACGGGAAGCAGTACCGGGGAGCTGTTTTTT.

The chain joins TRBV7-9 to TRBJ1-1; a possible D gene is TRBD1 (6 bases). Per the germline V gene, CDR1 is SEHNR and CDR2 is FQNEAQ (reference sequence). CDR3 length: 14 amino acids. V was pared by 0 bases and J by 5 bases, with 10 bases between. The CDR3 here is CASSLAGRGTEAFF. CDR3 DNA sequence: TGTGCCAGCAGCTTAGCAGGGAGGGGGACTGAAGCTTTCTTT.

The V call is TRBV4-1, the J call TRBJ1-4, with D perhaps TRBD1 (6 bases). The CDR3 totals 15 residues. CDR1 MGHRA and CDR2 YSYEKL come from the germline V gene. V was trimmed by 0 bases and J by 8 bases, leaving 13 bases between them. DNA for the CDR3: TGCGCCAGCAGCCAAGAGATAGGGAGGGGGGAAAAACTGTTTTTT. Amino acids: CASSQEIGRGEKLFF.

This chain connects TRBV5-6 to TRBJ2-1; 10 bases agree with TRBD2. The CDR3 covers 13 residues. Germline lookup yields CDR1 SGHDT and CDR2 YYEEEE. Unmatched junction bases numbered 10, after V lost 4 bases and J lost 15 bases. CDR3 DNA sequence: TGTGCCAGCAGCCGGCTAGCGGGGGACTATGGGTTCTTC. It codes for CASSRLAGDYGFF. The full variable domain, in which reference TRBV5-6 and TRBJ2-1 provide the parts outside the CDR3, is DAGVTQSPTHLIKTRGQQVTLRCSPKSGHDTVSWYQQALGQGPQFIFQYYEEEERQRGNFPDRFSGHQFPNYSSELNVNALLLGDSALYLCASSRLAGDYGFFGPGTRLTVL.

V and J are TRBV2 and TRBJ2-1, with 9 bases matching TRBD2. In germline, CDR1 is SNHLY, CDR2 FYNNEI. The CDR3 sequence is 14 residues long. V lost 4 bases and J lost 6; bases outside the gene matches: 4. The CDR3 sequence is CASSAARGGNEQFF. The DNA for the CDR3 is TGTGCCAGCAGTGCGGCGCGGGGGGGCAATGAGCAGTTCTTC. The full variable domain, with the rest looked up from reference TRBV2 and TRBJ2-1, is EPEVTQTPSHQVTQMGQEVILRCVPISNHLYFYWYRQILGQKVEFLVSFYNNEISEKSEIFDDQFSVERPDGSNFTLKIRSTKLEDSAMYFCASSAARGGNEQFFGPGTRLTVL.

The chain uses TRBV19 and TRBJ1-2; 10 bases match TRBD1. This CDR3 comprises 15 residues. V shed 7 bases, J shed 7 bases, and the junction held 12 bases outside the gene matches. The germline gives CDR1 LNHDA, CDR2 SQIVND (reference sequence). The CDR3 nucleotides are TGTGCCAGTACCACAGACAGGGGGCTCCCCAGTGGCTACACCTTC. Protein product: CASTTDRGLPSGYTF.

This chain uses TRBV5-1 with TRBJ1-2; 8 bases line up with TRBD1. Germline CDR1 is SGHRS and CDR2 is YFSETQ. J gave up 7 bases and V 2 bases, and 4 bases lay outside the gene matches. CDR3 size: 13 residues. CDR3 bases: TGCGCCAGCAGCTTTGACAGGGGCCTTGGCTACACCTTC. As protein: CASSFDRGLGYTF. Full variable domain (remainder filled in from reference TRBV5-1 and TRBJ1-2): KAGVTQTPRYLIKTRGQQVTLSCSPISGHRSVSWYQQTPGQGLQFLFEYFSETQRNKGNFPGRFSGRQFSNSRSEMNVSTLELGDSALYLCASSFDRGLGYTFGSGTRLTVV.

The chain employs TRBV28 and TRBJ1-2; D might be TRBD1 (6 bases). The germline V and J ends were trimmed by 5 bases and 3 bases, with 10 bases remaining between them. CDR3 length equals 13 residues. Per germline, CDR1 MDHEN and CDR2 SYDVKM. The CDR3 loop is CASSLPGDYGYTF. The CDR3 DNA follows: TGTGCCAGCAGTCTACCAGGGGACTATGGCTACACCTTC.

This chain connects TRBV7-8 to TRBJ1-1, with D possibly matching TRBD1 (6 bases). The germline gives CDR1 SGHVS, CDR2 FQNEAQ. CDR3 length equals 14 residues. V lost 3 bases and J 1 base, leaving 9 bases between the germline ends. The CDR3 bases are TGTGCCAGCAGCTTTGTAGGGGGGAACACTGAAGCTTTCTTT. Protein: CASSFVGGNTEAFF.

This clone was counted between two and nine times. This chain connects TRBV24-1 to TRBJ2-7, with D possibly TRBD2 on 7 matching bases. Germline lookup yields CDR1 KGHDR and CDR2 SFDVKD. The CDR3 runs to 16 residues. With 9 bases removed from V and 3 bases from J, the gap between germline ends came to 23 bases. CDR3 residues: CATQKDSTGGGYEQYF. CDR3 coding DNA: TGTGCCACCCAGAAGGATTCTACGGGGGGCGGCTACGAGCAGTACTTC.

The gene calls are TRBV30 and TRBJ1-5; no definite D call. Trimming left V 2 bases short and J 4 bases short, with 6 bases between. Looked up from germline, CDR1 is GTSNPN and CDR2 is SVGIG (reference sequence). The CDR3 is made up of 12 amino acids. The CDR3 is CAWSQSNQPQHF. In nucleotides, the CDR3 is TGTGCCTGGAGTCAGAGTAATCAGCCCCAGCATTTT.

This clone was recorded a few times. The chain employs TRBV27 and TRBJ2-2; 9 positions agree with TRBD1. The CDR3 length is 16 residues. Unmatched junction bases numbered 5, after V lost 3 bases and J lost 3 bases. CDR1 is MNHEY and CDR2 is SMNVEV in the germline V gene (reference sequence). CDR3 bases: TGTGCCAGCAGTTTTCTGGGACAGGGCGACACCGGGGAGCTGTTTTTT. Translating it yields CASSFLGQGDTGELFF.

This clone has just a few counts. The CDR3: CASRRQENQPQHF. The DNA for the CDR3 is TGTGCCAGCAGGCGACAGGAGAATCAGCCCCAGCATTTT. The chain uses TRBV12-3 or TRBV12-4 and TRBJ1-5; weak D call: TRBD1 (6 bases). The CDR3 spans 13 residues. With 6 bases removed from V and 4 bases from J, the gap between germline ends came to 10 bases.

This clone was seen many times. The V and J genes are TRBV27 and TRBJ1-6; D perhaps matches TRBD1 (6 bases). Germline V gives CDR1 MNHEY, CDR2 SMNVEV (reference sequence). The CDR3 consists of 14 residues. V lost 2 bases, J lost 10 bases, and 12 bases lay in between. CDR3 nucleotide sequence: TGTGCCAGCAGTTTAACCAGGGGAAGGTCACCCCTCCACTTT. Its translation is CASSLTRGRSPLHF.

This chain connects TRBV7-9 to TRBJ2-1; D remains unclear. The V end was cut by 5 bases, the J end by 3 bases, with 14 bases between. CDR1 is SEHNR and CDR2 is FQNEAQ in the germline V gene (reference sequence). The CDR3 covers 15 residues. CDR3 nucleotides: TGTGCCAGCAGCCGTACTTCGCTGAGCTACAATGAGCAGTTCTTC. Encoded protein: CASSRTSLSYNEQFF.

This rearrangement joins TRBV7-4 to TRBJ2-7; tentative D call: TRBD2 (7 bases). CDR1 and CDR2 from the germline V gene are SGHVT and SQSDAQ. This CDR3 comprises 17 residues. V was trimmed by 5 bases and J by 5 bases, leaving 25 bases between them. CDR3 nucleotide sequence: TGTGCCAGCAGCCCTTGCATTTCGGGGGGCCTCCAAAACGAGCAGTACTTC. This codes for CASSPCISGGLQNEQYF.

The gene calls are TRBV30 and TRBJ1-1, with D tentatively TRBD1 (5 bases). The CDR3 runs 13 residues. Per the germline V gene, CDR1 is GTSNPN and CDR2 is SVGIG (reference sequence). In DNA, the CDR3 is TGTGCTCGCGGATATCGGGGGACGACTGAAGCTTTCTTT. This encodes CARGYRGTTEAFF.

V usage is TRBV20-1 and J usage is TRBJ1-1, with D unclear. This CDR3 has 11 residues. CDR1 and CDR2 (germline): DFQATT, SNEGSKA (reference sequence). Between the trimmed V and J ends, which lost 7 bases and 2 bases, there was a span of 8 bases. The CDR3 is CSVAVNTEAFF. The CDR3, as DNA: TGCAGTGTCGCAGTAAACACTGAAGCTTTCTTT.

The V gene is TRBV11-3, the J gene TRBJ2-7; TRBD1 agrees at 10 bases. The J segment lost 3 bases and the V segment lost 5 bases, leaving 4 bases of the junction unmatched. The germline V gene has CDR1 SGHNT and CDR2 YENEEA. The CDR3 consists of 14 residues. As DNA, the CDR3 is TGTGCCAGCAGCGGGACAGGGGCTTACTACGAGCAGTACTTC. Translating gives CASSGTGAYYEQYF.

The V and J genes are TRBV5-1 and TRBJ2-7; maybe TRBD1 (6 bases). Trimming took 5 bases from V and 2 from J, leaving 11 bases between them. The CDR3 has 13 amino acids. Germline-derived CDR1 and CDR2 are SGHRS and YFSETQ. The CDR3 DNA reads TGCGCCAGCAGTCCTACAGGGACCTACGAGCAGTACTTC. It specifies CASSPTGTYEQYF.

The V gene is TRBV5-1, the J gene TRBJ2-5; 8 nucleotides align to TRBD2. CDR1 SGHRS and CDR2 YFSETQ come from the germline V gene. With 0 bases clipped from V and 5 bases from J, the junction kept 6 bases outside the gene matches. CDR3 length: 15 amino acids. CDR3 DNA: TGCGCCAGCAGCTTGGCGGGGGGGCCCGGGGAGACCCAGTACTTC. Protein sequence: CASSLAGGPGETQYF.

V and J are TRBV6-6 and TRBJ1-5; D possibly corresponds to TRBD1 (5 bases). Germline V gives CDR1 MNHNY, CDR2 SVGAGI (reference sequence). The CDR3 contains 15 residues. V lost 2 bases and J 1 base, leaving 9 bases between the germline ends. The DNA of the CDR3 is TGTGCCAGCAGTTACGGTTCAGGGAGCAATCAGCCCCAGCATTTT. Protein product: CASSYGSGSNQPQHF.

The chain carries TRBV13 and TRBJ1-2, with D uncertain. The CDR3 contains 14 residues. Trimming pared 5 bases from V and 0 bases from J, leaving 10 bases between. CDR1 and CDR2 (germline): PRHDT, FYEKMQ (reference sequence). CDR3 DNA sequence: TGTGCCAGCAGCCACGGAGACTCTAACTATGGCTACACCTTC. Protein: CASSHGDSNYGYTF.

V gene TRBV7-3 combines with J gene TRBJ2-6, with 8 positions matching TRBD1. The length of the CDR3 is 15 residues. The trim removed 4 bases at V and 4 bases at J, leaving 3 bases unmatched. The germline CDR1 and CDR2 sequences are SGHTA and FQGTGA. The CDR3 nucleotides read TGTGCCAGCAGCTCGACAGGGGTCGGGGCCAACGTCCTGACTTTC. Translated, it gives CASSSTGVGANVLTF.

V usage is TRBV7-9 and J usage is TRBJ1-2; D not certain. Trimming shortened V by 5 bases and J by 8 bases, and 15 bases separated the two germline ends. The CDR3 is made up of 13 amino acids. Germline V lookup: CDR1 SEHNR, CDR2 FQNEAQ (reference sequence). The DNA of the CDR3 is TGTGCCAGCAGCCCATCCGACCCTGACGGCTACACCTTC. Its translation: CASSPSDPDGYTF.

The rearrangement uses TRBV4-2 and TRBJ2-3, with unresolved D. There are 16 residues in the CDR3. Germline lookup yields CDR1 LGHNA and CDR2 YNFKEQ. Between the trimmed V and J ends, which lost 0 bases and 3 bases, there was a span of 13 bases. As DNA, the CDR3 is TGTGCCAGCAGCCAAGATCTGAGTGGCACGACAGATACGCAGTATTTT. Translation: CASSQDLSGTTDTQYF.

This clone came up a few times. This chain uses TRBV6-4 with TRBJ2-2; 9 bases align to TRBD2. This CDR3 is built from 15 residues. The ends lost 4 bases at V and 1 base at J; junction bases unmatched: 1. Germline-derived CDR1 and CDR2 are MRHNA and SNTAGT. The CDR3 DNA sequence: TGTGCCAGCAGTGTAGCGGGGGAGAACACCGGGGAGCTGTTTTTT. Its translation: CASSVAGENTGELFF.